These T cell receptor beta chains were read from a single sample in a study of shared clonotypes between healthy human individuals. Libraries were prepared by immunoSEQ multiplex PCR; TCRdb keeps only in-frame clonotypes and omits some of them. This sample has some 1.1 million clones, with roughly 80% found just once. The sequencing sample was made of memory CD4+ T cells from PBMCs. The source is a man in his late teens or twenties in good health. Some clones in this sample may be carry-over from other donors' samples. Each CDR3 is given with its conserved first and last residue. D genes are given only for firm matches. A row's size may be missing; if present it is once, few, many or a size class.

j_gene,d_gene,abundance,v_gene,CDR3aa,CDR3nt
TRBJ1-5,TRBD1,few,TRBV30,CAWSVPRGQNQPQHF,TGTGCCTGGAGTGTACCCAGGGGGCAGAATCAGCCCCAGCATTTT
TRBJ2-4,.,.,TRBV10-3,CAISEGKNIQYF,TGTGCCATCAGTGAGGGAAAAAACATTCAGTACTTC
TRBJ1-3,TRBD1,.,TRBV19,CATRDRGKSGNTIYF,TGTGCCACGCGGGACAGGGGGAAATCTGGAAACACCATATATTTT
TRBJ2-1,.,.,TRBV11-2,CASRSTGSGEQFF,TGTGCCAGCAGATCCACAGGGAGCGGCGAGCAGTTCTTC
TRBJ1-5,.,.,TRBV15,CATSSRFDSNQPQHF,TGTGCCACCAGTTCCAGGTTCGATAGCAATCAGCCCCAGCATTTT
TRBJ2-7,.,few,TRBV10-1,CASSEPGNSGVYF,TGCGCCAGCAGTGAGCCGGGAAACTCGGGTGTGTACTTC
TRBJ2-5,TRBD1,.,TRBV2,CASTRRGTGEETQYF,TGTGCCAGCACCCGACGGGGGACAGGGGAAGAGACCCAGTACTTC
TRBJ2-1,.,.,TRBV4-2,CASSQGPGEQFF,TGTGCCAGCAGCCAAGGACCCGGGGAGCAGTTCTTC
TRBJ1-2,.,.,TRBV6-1,CASSEKMTNYGYTF,TGTGCCAGCAGTGAAAAGATGACTAACTATGGCTACACCTTC
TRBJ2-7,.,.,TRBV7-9,CASSLESLREQYF,TGTGCCAGCAGCTTAGAGTCGCTGCGCGAGCAGTACTTC
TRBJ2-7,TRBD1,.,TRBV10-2,CASSDPRGPADEQYF,TGCGCCAGCAGTGACCCCAGGGGGCCTGCCGACGAGCAGTACTTC
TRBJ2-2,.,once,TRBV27,CASSYWAAALTGELFF,TGTGCCAGCAGTTATTGGGCGGCGGCCCTTACTGGGGAGCTGTTTTTT
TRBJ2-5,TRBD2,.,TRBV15,CATSRYGGTVETQYF,TGTGCCACCAGCAGATACGGGGGGACGGTAGAGACCCAGTACTTC
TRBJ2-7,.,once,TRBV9,CASSPQVNSYEQYF,TGTGCCAGCAGTCCCCAGGTAAACTCCTACGAGCAGTACTTC
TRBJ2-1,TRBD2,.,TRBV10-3,CAIEREGRFGEQFF,TGTGCCATTGAGCGGGAGGGCCGATTTGGTGAGCAGTTCTTC
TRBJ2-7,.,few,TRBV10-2,CASIGGPSYEQYF,TGCGCCAGCATAGGTGGGCCCTCCTACGAGCAGTACTTC
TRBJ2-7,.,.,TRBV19,CASTHQVGEMTEQYF,TGTGCCAGTACTCATCAAGTGGGGGAGATGACGGAGCAGTACTTC
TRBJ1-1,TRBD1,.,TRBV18,CASSPVSTGGQRYTEAFF,TGTGCCAGCTCACCAGTTTCGACAGGGGGGCAGAGATACACTGAAGCTTTCTTT
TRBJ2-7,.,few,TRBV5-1,CASSLLGDIDYEQYF,TGCGCCAGCAGCTTGTTGGGGGACATAGACTACGAGCAGTACTTC
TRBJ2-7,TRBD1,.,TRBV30,CAFRDSSYEQYF,TGTGCCTTCCGGGACAGCTCCTACGAGCAGTACTTC
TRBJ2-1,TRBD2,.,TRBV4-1,CASSEKLLAGKNEQFF,TGCGCCAGCAGCGAGAAACTTCTAGCGGGTAAAAATGAGCAGTTCTTC
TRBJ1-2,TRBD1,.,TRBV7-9,CASSFTPGGDYGYTF,TGTGCCAGCAGCTTCACCCCAGGGGGAGACTATGGCTACACCTTC
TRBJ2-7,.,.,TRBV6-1,CASKGLSYEQYF,TGTGCCAGCAAGGGTCTGTCCTACGAGCAGTACTTC
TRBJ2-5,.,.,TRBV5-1,CASSLQGSGETQYF,TGCGCCAGCAGCTTGCAGGGATCGGGAGAGACCCAGTACTTC
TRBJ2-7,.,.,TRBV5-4,CASSLASTPSSQQYF,TGTGCCAGCAGCTTGGCAAGCACCCCTAGCTCTCAGCAGTACTTC
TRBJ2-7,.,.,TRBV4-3,CASSQDSTSSYEQYF,TGCGCCAGCAGCCAAGATTCGACAAGCTCCTACGAGCAGTACTTC
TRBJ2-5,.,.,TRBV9,CASSVENGLNGETQYF,TGTGCCAGCAGCGTAGAAAACGGACTTAACGGGGAGACCCAGTACTTC
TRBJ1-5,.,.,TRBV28,CASLVRGGNQPQHF,TGTGCCAGCCTGGTCCGGGGGGGCAATCAGCCCCAGCATTTT
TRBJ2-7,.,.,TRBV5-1,CASSLFTPSGTYEQYF,TGCGCCAGCAGCTTGTTTACCCCATCAGGAACCTACGAGCAGTACTTC
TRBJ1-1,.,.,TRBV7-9,CASKTDRGSRNTEAFF,TGTGCCAGCAAGACGGACCGGGGCTCGAGGAACACTGAAGCTTTCTTT
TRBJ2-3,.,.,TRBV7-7,CASSLDRTDTQYF,TGTGCCAGCAGCTTAGACCGCACAGATACGCAGTATTTT
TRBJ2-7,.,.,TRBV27,CASSPILGRGRAIHEQYF,TGTGCCAGCAGTCCCATACTCGGTAGGGGGAGGGCTATCCACGAGCAGTACTTC
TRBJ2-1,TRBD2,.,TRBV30,CAWSSGRDNEQFF,TGTGCCTGGAGTAGCGGGAGGGACAATGAGCAGTTCTTC
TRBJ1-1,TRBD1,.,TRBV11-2,CASSPGQGKVEAFF,TGTGCCAGCAGCCCGGGACAGGGTAAAGTCGAAGCTTTCTTT
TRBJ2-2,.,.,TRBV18,CASSPYSTGELFF,TGTGCCAGCTCACCATATTCGACCGGGGAGCTGTTTTTT
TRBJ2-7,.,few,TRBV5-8,CASSSPGQSF,TGTGCCAGCAGCTCACCGGGCCAATCCTTC
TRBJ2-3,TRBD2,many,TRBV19,CASSPGLAGGSDTQYF,TGTGCCAGTAGCCCTGGACTAGCGGGAGGATCAGATACGCAGTATTTT
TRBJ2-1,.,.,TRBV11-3,CASSQAYASYNEQFF,TGTGCCAGCAGTCAGGCTTATGCCTCCTACAATGAGCAGTTCTTC
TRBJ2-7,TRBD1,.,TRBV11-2,CASSLVGTGGGRRPEQYF,TGTGCCAGCAGCTTAGTGGGGACAGGGGGCGGCCGGCGCCCCGAGCAGTACTTC
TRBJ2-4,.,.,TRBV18,CASSPRDGGKNIQYF,TGTGCCAGCTCACCACGCGACGGAGGCAAAAACATTCAGTACTTC
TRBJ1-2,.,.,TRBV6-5,CASSYSRSQGYGYTF,TGTGCCAGCAGTTACTCGAGGTCCCAGGGATATGGCTACACCTTC
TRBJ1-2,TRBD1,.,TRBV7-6,CASSPRQGVYGYTF,TGTGCCAGCAGCCCGAGACAGGGCGTCTATGGCTACACCTTC
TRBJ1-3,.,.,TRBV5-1,CASSLGWAASGNTIYF,TGCGCCAGCAGCTTGGGGTGGGCAGCCTCTGGAAACACCATATATTTT
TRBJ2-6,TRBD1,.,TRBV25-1,CASTLQGASSGANVLTF,TGTGCCAGCACACTACAGGGGGCCAGCTCTGGGGCCAACGTCCTGACTTTC
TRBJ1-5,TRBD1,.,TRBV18,CASSPGTGRVNQPQHF,TGTGCCAGCTCACCGGGGACAGGCAGAGTCAATCAGCCCCAGCATTTT
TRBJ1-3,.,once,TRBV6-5,CASSSRTGPFGTIYF,TGTGCCAGCAGTAGCCGAACAGGGCCCTTCGGCACCATATATTTT
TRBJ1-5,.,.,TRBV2,CASSGQNRDNQPQHF,TGTGCCAGCAGTGGGCAGAACCGGGACAATCAGCCCCAGCATTTT
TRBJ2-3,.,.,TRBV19,CASRAHGGDTQYF,TGTGCCAGTAGGGCTCACGGTGGGGATACGCAGTATTTT
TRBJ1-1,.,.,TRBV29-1,CSVTNRVGDTEAFF,TGCAGCGTAACAAACAGGGTCGGGGACACTGAAGCTTTCTTT
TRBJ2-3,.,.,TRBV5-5,CASSRPGADTQYF,TGTGCCAGCAGCCGCCCCGGTGCAGATACGCAGTATTTT
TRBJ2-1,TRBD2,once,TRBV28,CASYPSGGPDSEQFF,TGTGCCAGCTACCCTAGCGGGGGGCCCGACAGTGAGCAGTTCTTC
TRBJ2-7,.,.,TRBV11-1,CASSPGRGSYEQYF,TGTGCCAGCAGCCCAGGGAGGGGGTCCTACGAGCAGTACTTC
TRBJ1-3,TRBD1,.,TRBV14,CASSLRTGRISGNTIYF,TGTGCCAGCAGCCTCCGGACAGGGCGCATCTCTGGAAACACCATATATTTT
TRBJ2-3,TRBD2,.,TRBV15,CATSSVSGRGTDTQYF,TGTGCCACCAGCAGCGTTAGCGGGAGAGGGACAGATACGCAGTATTTT
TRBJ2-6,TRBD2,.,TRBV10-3,CAISGLAGGGASGANVLTF,TGTGCCATCAGTGGACTAGCGGGAGGGGGGGCCTCTGGGGCCAACGTCCTGACTTTC
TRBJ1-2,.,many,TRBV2,CASTYSQGLYGYTF,TGTGCCAGCACGTACTCCCAGGGTCTCTATGGCTACACCTTC
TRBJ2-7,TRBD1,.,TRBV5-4,CASSPADRGSYEQYF,TGTGCCAGCAGCCCAGCCGACAGGGGTTCCTACGAGCAGTACTTC
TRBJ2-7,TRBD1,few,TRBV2,CASSGDRSRILYEQYF,TGTGCCAGCAGCGGGGACAGATCCCGGATCCTATACGAGCAGTACTTC
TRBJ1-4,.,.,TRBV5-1,CASSPPGRNEKLFF,TGCGCCAGTTCCCCCCCGGGCCGTAATGAAAAACTGTTTTTT
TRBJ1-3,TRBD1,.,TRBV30,CACNPGQKGRTGNTIYF,TGTGCCTGTAATCCGGGACAGAAGGGCCGGACTGGAAACACCATATATTTT